This T cell receptor (beta chain) derives from a study of blood T cell repertoires in COVID-19. On the study more broadly: Samples came from the United States, Italy and Spain, spanning acute and convalescent COVID-19.

This clone was detected a few times. How the authors handled the data: From reference gene primer amplification, estimates of nucleated cell counts were derived. Clones were sequenced by immunoSEQ multiplex PCR, and TCRdb holds only the in-frame ones, with some missing. V, J and clone size reflect that table, while D and trimming were determined from the DNA. The table includes roughly 100,000 clones, 70% to 80% detected once. V lost 2 bases, J lost 1 base, and 14 bases lay in between. Germline CDR1 reads KGHSH; CDR2 reads LQKENI. This CDR3 comprises 16 residues. V usage is TRBV18 and J usage is TRBJ1-1, with D possibly matching TRBD1 (6 bases). Specimen: peripheral blood. The sequence derives from a man in his 70s with active or convalescent COVID-19. The CDR3 spells CASSPNIRQANTEAFF. The CDR3 nucleotides are TGTGCCAGCTCACCAAATATACGACAGGCGAACACTGAAGCTTTCTTT.